These T cell receptor beta chains were read from a single sample in a study of HIV-infected patients and healthy controls. TCRdb re-analysed the 5' RACE reads in MiXCR, keeping a single row per CDR3 protein. This sample has 17,000 or so distinct CDR3 sequences, with around 5.5% found just once. The sample consisted of blood. The receptors shown here come from an adult in good health. Both conserved end residues are part of each CDR3. Fields, in order: clone size, J gene, V gene, D gene, CDR3 protein, CDR3 DNA. A D gene is named only where the DNA matches it firmly. Only part of the rows carry a size: once, few, many, or a class if the clone is expanded.

many TRBJ1-1 TRBV12-3/TRBV12-4 - CASSVAFEAFF TGTGCCAGCAGTGTCGCGTTTGAGGCTTTCTTT
many TRBJ2-7 TRBV7-8 - CASSLEVGQAYEQYF TGTGCCAGCAGCTTAGAGGTGGGACAAGCCTACGAGCAGTACTTC
many TRBJ2-1 TRBV12-3/TRBV12-4 - CASSFQRTYNEQFF TGTGCCAGCAGTTTTCAGAGAACTTACAATGAGCAGTTCTTC
many TRBJ1-5 TRBV7-2 - CASSLVSVGQVSNQPQHF TGTGCCAGCAGCTTAGTATCTGTTGGGCAAGTTAGCAATCAGCCCCAGCATTTT
many TRBJ1-1 TRBV18 - CASSPGTSSWAFF TGTGCCAGCTCCCCCGGGACCTCGTCGTGGGCTTTCTTT
once TRBJ1-1 TRBV7-2 - CASSPPRAGRSTEAFF TGTGCCAGCAGCCCACCGCGGGCAGGGCGGAGCACTGAAGCTTTCTTT
few TRBJ1-5 TRBV28 - CASSLPPLDGDQPQHF TGTGCCAGCAGTTTACCTCCACTAGACGGGGATCAGCCCCAGCATTTT
many TRBJ1-1 TRBV5-1 - CASSLAGPGNTEAFF TGCGCCAGCAGCTTGGCAGGGCCGGGGAACACTGAAGCTTTCTTT
many TRBJ2-2 TRBV6-5 - CASSYLTDPSTGELFF TGTGCCAGCAGTTACCTAACGGACCCAAGCACCGGGGAGCTGTTTTTT
medium-sized TRBJ2-7 TRBV5-1 TRBD1 CASSPRGGQAYEQYF TGCGCCAGCAGCCCCCGTGGTGGACAGGCCTACGAGCAGTACTTC
many TRBJ2-3 TRBV2 TRBD2 CASSGMGIAGSTDTQYF TGTGCCAGCAGTGGAATGGGGATAGCGGGCAGCACAGATACGCAGTATTTT
many TRBJ2-3 TRBV5-1 - CASRLARSGDTQYF TGCGCCAGCAGGTTGGCCCGTTCGGGAGATACGCAGTATTTT
many TRBJ1-1 TRBV27 TRBD1 CASSPPGQGANTEAFF TGTGCCAGCAGTCCCCCGGGACAGGGGGCGAACACTGAAGCTTTCTTT
many TRBJ2-3 TRBV7-7 - CASSTRPQDTQYF TGTGCCAGCAGCACACGACCACAAGATACGCAGTATTTT
many TRBJ2-3 TRBV28 TRBD2 CASSPLGLAGLDTQYF TGTGCCAGCAGCCCTCTCGGACTAGCGGGGCTAGATACGCAGTATTTT
many TRBJ1-1 TRBV18 TRBD1 CASSHTGGDTEAFF TGTGCCAGCTCACATACAGGGGGAGACACTGAAGCTTTCTTT
medium-sized TRBJ2-6 TRBV6-4 - CASSPHVSGANVLTF TGTGCCAGCAGTCCTCACGTCTCTGGGGCCAACGTCCTGACTTTC
- TRBJ2-7 TRBV28 - CASSSPGQPGYEQYF TGTGCCAGCAGTTCCCCCGGACAGCCCGGTTACGAGCAGTACTTC
many TRBJ2-7 TRBV5-1 - CASSLGGQPPYEQYF TGCGCCAGCAGCTTGGGTGGCCAGCCTCCCTACGAGCAGTACTTC
many TRBJ2-5 TRBV28 - CASSTGLFGGETQYF TGTGCCAGCAGTACCGGACTTTTTGGGGGGGAGACCCAGTACTTC
many TRBJ1-4 TRBV19 - CASSLLRNEKLFF TGTGCCAGTAGTCTCCTGCGAAATGAAAAACTGTTTTTT